This T cell receptor (beta chain) comes out of a study of regulatory T cells in long-lasting Graves disease. This CDR3 region has 14 residues. The V end lost 6 bases, the J end lost 6 bases, and 17 bases lay between the germline ends. Germline CDR1 reads MDHEN; CDR2 reads SYDVKM. Arm-PCR of CDR3 regions and iRepertoire HTBI primers were used to build TCR beta libraries. TCRdb called the multiplex PCR reads again in MiXCR, with one record for every CDR3 protein. The sample consists of 500,000 or so distinct CDR3 sequences, about 16% of them appearing once. Documented time point: newly diagnosed GD, antithyroid drugs for less than 3 months. From RNA extracted from PBMCs, the TCR library was made. In each case, Graves' disease was diagnosed per American Thyroid Association guidelines. Many counts were recorded for this clonotype. These data also featured in a second study, about T cells in Graves' hyperthyroidism and ophthalmopathy.

Sequenced here: peripheral blood mononuclear cells (PBMCs), sampled at new diagnosis, from a patient treated with antithyroid drugs. The V gene is TRBV28, the J gene TRBJ1-2, with a tentative D call TRBD1 (5 bases). The sequence derives from a middle-aged woman with Graves disease. In nucleotides, the CDR3 is TGTGCCAGCAGACCTTTACAGGAGAACGATGGCTACACCTTC. It codes for CASRPLQENDGYTF.